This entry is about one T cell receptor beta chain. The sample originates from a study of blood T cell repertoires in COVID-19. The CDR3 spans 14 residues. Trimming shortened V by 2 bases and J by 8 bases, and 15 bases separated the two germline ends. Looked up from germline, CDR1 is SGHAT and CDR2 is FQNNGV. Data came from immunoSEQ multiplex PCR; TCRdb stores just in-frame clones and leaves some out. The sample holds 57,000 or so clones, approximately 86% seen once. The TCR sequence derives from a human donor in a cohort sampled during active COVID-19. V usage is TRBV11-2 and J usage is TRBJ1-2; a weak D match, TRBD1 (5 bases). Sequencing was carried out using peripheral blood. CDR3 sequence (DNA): TGTGCCAGCAGCTTATCCATTGGGGCTAACGGCTACACCTTC. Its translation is CASSLSIGANGYTF.